This entry lists 23 T cell receptor beta chains sequenced from one sample in a study of T cells in Graves' hyperthyroidism and ophthalmopathy. TCR beta CDR3 region amplification was performed from RNA transcripts. First-round RT-PCR of the TCR CDR3 relied on the HTBI primer set. From the multiplex PCR reads, TCRdb called clonotypes with MiXCR, one entry per CDR3 protein. The data show roughly 500,000 distinct CDR3 sequences, with approximately 25% seen just once and around 10% held by the top ten. Sequencing used blood. All receptors derive from a woman in her twenties or thirties with Graves' ophthalmopathy.

The rearrangement uses TRBV6-2 or TRBV6-3 and TRBJ1-2; 7 bases line up with TRBD1. The CDR3 extends over 15 amino acids. V was pared by 10 bases and J by 5 bases, with 16 bases of the junction left unmatched. Germline assignment: CDR1 MNHEY and CDR2 SVGEGT. This chain's CDR3 is CATKSRGQRSYGYTF. The CDR3 DNA follows: TGTGCCACCAAAAGCCGGGGACAGCGGTCATATGGCTACACCTTC.

This clonotype was seen more than once but under ten times. This chain joins TRBV12-3 or TRBV12-4 and TRBJ1-1; 7 nucleotides align to TRBD1. J was trimmed by 5 bases and V by 6 bases; bases with no gene match: 9. The CDR3 has 14 amino acids. The CDR3 DNA reads TGTGCCAGCAGACGAAGACAGGGACAGACTGAAGCTTTCTTT. Protein sequence: CASRRRQGQTEAFF.

The DNA for the CDR3 is TGTGCCAGCAGTTCGGGGGCTAGGGGCTACACCTTC. Its translation is CASSSGARGYTF. This chain uses TRBV27 with TRBJ1-2, with D perhaps matching TRBD1 (6 bases). V lost 4 bases, J lost 8 bases, and 11 bases lay in between. The germline CDR1 and CDR2 sequences are MNHEY and SMNVEV (reference sequence). The length of the CDR3 is 12 residues.

This chain links TRBV7-8 with TRBJ2-5; 8 bases match TRBD1. Germline loops: CDR1 SGHVS, CDR2 FQNEAQ. This CDR3 is built from 14 residues. V lost 5 bases to trimming and J lost 5 bases; unmatched junction nucleotides: 7. CDR3 protein: CASSPDRAEETQYF. As DNA, the CDR3 is TGTGCCAGCAGCCCGGACAGGGCGGAGGAGACCCAGTACTTC. Full variable domain (outside the CDR3, taken from reference TRBV7-8 and TRBJ2-5): GAGVSQSPRYKVAKRGQDVALRCDPISGHVSLFWYQQALGQGPEFLTYFQNEAQLDKSGLPSDRFFAERPEGSVSTLKIQRTQQEDSAVYLCASSPDRAEETQYFGPGTRLLVL.

This clonotype has at least ten counts. This chain connects TRBV28 to TRBJ2-7; 7 bases match TRBD1. V lost 6 bases and J lost 6; bases outside the gene matches: 8. This CDR3 is built from 13 residues. Per germline, CDR1 MDHEN and CDR2 SYDVKM. The DNA for the CDR3 is TGTGCCAGCAGCTCGGACAGGCCCCGCGAGCAGTACTTC. Residues: CASSSDRPREQYF.

This chain links TRBV28 with TRBJ1-2; TRBD1 might be the D (6 bases). V was clipped by 5 bases and J by 5 bases, with 12 bases between them. The CDR3 is 13 residues long. CDR1 is MDHEN, CDR2 SYDVKM, per germline. CDR3 nucleotide sequence: TGTGCCAGCAGTCCCCCTGACAGGTATGGCTACACCTTC. This sequence encodes CASSPPDRYGYTF.

The chain couples TRBV6-1 to TRBJ2-7; either TRBD1 or TRBD2 may supply D (5 bases each). Trimming removed 1 base from V and 7 bases from J, with 14 bases in between. Germline V gene sequence: CDR1 MNHNS, CDR2 SASEGT. The CDR3 loop spans 14 amino acids. CDR3 amino acids: CASSEGGWRREQYF. In DNA form, the CDR3 reads TGTGCCAGCAGTGAAGGGGGGTGGAGGAGGGAGCAGTACTTC.

This clonotype was seen repeatedly, ten times or more. The chain couples TRBV28 to TRBJ2-2, with D perhaps matching TRBD1 (6 bases). This CDR3 comprises 13 residues. CDR1 and CDR2 from the germline V gene are MDHEN and SYDVKM. The ends were cut back, 7 bases at V and 6 bases at J, with 12 bases in the middle. The CDR3 protein is CASITWTAGELFF. The CDR3 DNA is TGTGCCAGCATCACTTGGACAGCCGGGGAGCTGTTTTTT.

Many counts were recorded for this clonotype. V is TRBV27 and J is TRBJ2-5; D tentatively reads TRBD1 or TRBD2 (5 bases each). The CDR3 is 15 residues long. V lost 3 bases and J 1 base, leaving 12 bases between the germline ends. Germline CDR1 MNHEY, CDR2 SMNVEV (reference sequence). CDR3 nucleotide sequence: TGTGCCAGCAGTTTTACCGGGGCAGCCCAAGAGACCCAGTACTTC. Protein sequence: CASSFTGAAQETQYF.

The table lists this clonotype with many counts. The chain recombines TRBV30 with TRBJ1-2, with D possibly matching TRBD1 (6 bases). V dropped 5 bases and J dropped 0 bases, with 13 bases sitting between them. The CDR3 runs 14 residues. From germline, CDR1 is GTSNPN and CDR2 SVGIG (reference sequence). The CDR3 DNA is TGTGCCTGGGGGGGACACTCCGCTAACTATGGCTACACCTTC. Protein product: CAWGGHSANYGYTF.

In this sample, this clonotype turned up many times. The chain employs TRBV27 and TRBJ1-3; D remains ambiguous. V gave up 7 bases and J gave up 4 bases, with 5 bases separating them. Germline CDR1 reads MNHEY; CDR2 reads SMNVEV (reference sequence). The CDR3 loop spans 11 amino acids. In DNA form, the CDR3 reads TGTGCCAGCAAATGGGGAAACACCATATATTTT. Translating it yields CASKWGNTIYF.

In its sample, this clonotype was seen many times. The rearrangement links TRBV5-1 to TRBJ2-7; D could derive from TRBD1 or TRBD2 (5 bases each). V gave up 6 bases and J gave up 5 bases, with 9 bases separating them. The CDR3 has 11 residues. CDR1 SGHRS and CDR2 YFSETQ come from the germline V gene. The CDR3, as DNA: TGCGCCAGCAATCGGGGCGACGAGCAGTACTTC. It yields the protein CASNRGDEQYF.

This chain links TRBV18 with TRBJ2-6; 8 nucleotides match TRBD1. CDR1 and CDR2 (germline): KGHSH, LQKENI. This CDR3 is 17 amino acids long. The V segment lost 4 bases and the J segment 1 base; nucleotides outside the gene matches: 6. In nucleotides, the CDR3 is TGTGCCAGCTCACTGGGACAGGAATTTTCTGGGGCCAACGTCCTGACTTTC. Its protein is CASSLGQEFSGANVLTF. Full variable domain (outside the CDR3, taken from reference TRBV18 and TRBJ2-6): NAGVMQNPRHLVRRRGQEARLRCSPMKGHSHVYWYRQLPEEGLKFMVYLQKENIIDESGMPKERFSAEFPKEGPSILRIQQVVRGDSAAYFCASSLGQEFSGANVLTFGAGSRLTVL.

For the CDR3, the DNA is TGTGCCAGCAGTGAAAGGAGTAGGGACCGATGGATTCACCGCTACGAGCAGTACTTC. It is translated as CASSERSRDRWIHRYEQYF. The chain employs TRBV6-1 and TRBJ2-7; D may be TRBD1 or TRBD2 (5 bases each). V was pared by 2 bases and J by 3 bases, with 26 bases between. Germline V gives CDR1 MNHNS, CDR2 SASEGT. The length of the CDR3 is 19 residues.

This clonotype is a singleton in its sample. The chain links TRBV7-6 to TRBJ1-1; D unclear. Germline assignment: CDR1 SGHVS and CDR2 FNYEAQ. The CDR3 length is 14 residues. V was shortened by 2 bases and J by 1 base, with 8 bases between the two germline ends. The CDR3: CASSLYARNTEAFF. DNA for the CDR3: TGTGCCAGCAGCTTATACGCAAGGAACACTGAAGCTTTCTTT.

This chain joins TRBV7-2 and TRBJ1-5; D might be TRBD1 (5 bases). The CDR3 contains 15 residues. Germline V gene data show CDR1 as SGHTA and CDR2 as FQGNSA. V dropped 0 bases and J dropped 6 bases, with 12 bases sitting between them. CDR3 sequence: CASSLAIGGGQPQHF. The CDR3 DNA follows: TGTGCCAGCAGCTTAGCGATCGGGGGAGGTCAGCCCCAGCATTTT.

This clonotype was seen at least ten times. V gene TRBV19 combines with J gene TRBJ1-5, with TRBD1 matching over 7 bases. The germline CDR1 and CDR2 sequences are LNHDA and SQIVND (reference sequence). V was pared by 6 bases and J by 2 bases, with 13 bases of the junction left unmatched. CDR3 length: 17 residues. DNA of the CDR3: TGTGCCAGTAGCCCAACACCATCAGGGGGTCGCAATCAGCCCCAGCATTTT. Translation: CASSPTPSGGRNQPQHF.

A few counts support this clonotype. The rearrangement links TRBV2 to TRBJ1-6; maybe TRBD1 (5 bases). Germline V CDR1 and CDR2: SNHLY, FYNNEI. Trimming pared 4 bases from V and 7 bases from J, leaving 11 bases between. The CDR3 runs to 14 residues. The CDR3 reads CASSGGSQNSPLHF. CDR3 coding DNA: TGTGCCAGCAGTGGGGGCAGTCAAAATTCACCCCTCCACTTT.

This clonotype showed up just a few times. The chain recombines TRBV12-3 or TRBV12-4 with TRBJ2-7; D is uncertain. Trimming shortened V by 2 bases and J by 0 bases, and 8 bases separated the two germline ends. CDR3 length: 14 amino acids. The DNA of the CDR3 is TGTGCCAGCAGTTTATGGGCTAGCTCCTACGAGCAGTACTTC. Its protein product is CASSLWASSYEQYF.

This clonotype was counted at least ten times. This chain connects TRBV12-3 or TRBV12-4 to TRBJ2-6; possibly TRBD1 for D (5 bases). The CDR3 extends over 16 amino acids. V was cut by 8 bases and J by 2 bases, with 16 bases left in between. DNA of the CDR3: TGTGCCAGCTCGACATTCAGGGAACCTGGGGCCAACGTCCTGACTTTC. It is translated as CASSTFREPGANVLTF.

This clonotype was observed many times. This rearrangement joins TRBV11-2 to TRBJ2-7; a possible D gene is TRBD1 (5 bases). CDR1 SGHAT and CDR2 FQNNGV come from the germline V gene. The CDR3 contains 13 residues. Trimming removed 2 bases from V and 3 bases from J, with 8 bases in between. CDR3: CASSLSDSYEQYF. CDR3 nucleotides: TGTGCCAGCAGCTTATCAGACAGCTACGAGCAGTACTTC.

The sample holds a few counts of this clonotype. The chain has TRBV18 and TRBJ2-2; 8 nucleotides agree with TRBD1. Germline CDR1 KGHSH, CDR2 LQKENI. Trimming removed 3 bases from V and 7 bases from J; junction bases left unmatched: 7. The CDR3 is made up of 15 amino acids. This CDR3 is CASSPSTGDGGELFF. The CDR3 region has the DNA TGTGCCAGCTCACCTTCGACAGGGGACGGCGGGGAGCTGTTTTTT.

This clonotype has a count of ten or more. V is TRBV2 and J is TRBJ1-5; tentative D call: TRBD1 (5 bases). V lost 10 bases and J lost 0, with 16 bases in between. The CDR3 spans 15 residues. Germline assignment: CDR1 SNHLY and CDR2 FYNNEI. Here the CDR3 DNA reads TGTGCCACGTCCCGGGACGGGTATAGCAATCAGCCCCAGCATTTT. The encoded protein is CATSRDGYSNQPQHF.